This entry lists 21 T cell receptor beta chains sequenced from one sample in a study of technical replicates of blood from four donors. Only in-frame clones appear in the TCRdb table, and some are missing; sequencing was by immunoSEQ multiplex PCR. The top ten hold less than 5.5% of the sample, which has some 54,000 clones, 90% to 95% seen once. The sample taken for sequencing was PBMCs. Receptors were obtained from a human donor in good health. Some clones in this sample may be carry-over from other donors' samples.

This clone appeared once. The chain joins TRBV5-4 to TRBJ2-3, with TRBD2 matching over 10 bases. CDR3 size: 15 residues. The germline gives CDR1 SGHNT, CDR2 YYREEE (reference sequence). The V segment lost 4 bases and the J segment 1 base; nucleotides outside the gene matches: 3. CDR3: CASSRGTSGTDTQYF. As DNA, the CDR3 is TGTGCCAGCAGCCGAGGGACTAGCGGCACAGATACGCAGTATTTT. Complete variable domain (other parts from reference TRBV5-4 and TRBJ2-3): ETGVTQSPTHLIKTRGQQVTLRCSSQSGHNTVSWYQQALGQGPQFIFQYYREEENGRGNFPPRFSGLQFPNYSSELNVNALELDDSALYLCASSRGTSGTDTQYFGPGTRLTVL.

The chain combines TRBV29-1 with TRBJ2-7, with a tentative D call TRBD1 (5 bases). V lost 4 bases, J lost 3 bases, and 13 bases lay in between. Germline CDR1 and CDR2: SQVTM and ANQGSEA. The CDR3 loop spans 13 amino acids. The CDR3 here is CSVGLGVRYEQYF. The CDR3 coding sequence is TGCAGCGTTGGCCTAGGGGTTCGCTACGAGCAGTACTTC.

This chain connects TRBV7-8 to TRBJ2-7; D unresolved. V was shortened by 2 bases and J by 1 base, with 12 bases between the two germline ends. Germline CDR1 is SGHVS and CDR2 is FQNEAQ. The CDR3 is 15 residues long. DNA of the CDR3: TGTGCCAGCAGCTTATCGTTTAGCCCTTCCTACGAGCAGTACTTC. Protein: CASSLSFSPSYEQYF.

This clone came up once. The chain combines TRBV6-5 with TRBJ2-7; D remains ambiguous. The V gene's germline CDR1 is MNHEY and CDR2 SVGAGI. This CDR3 has 15 amino acids. Trimming pared 6 bases from V and 1 base from J, leaving 16 bases between. DNA for the CDR3: TGTGCCAGCAGCCCCGCCTATGGAGTTTCCTACGAGCAGTACTTC. Translation: CASSPAYGVSYEQYF.

The rearrangement uses TRBV19 and TRBJ2-7; weak D call: TRBD2 (5 bases). The CDR3 has 14 residues. Deletions cut 6 bases from V and 5 bases from J, with 17 bases between. Per germline, CDR1 LNHDA and CDR2 SQIVND (reference sequence). Here the CDR3 DNA reads TGTGCCAGTAGCCGGGCCGTGGGGAGTGACGAGCAGTACTTC. This translates into CASSRAVGSDEQYF.

The chain employs TRBV21-1 and TRBJ2-7; no DNA check was done on the table's D call, TRBD1. TRBV21-1 is an annotated pseudogene. The length of the CDR3 is 16 residues. The CDR3 reads CASSRTPRDRGYEQYF. In DNA, the CDR3 is TGTGCCAGCAGCCGAACCCCTAGGGACAGGGGCTACGAGCAGTACTTC.

V is TRBV10-2 and J is TRBJ2-2; 14 bases fit TRBD2. Germline V CDR1 and CDR2: WSHSY, SAAADI. Trimming took 10 bases from V and 5 from J; bases not matched to a gene: 6. The CDR3 contains 15 residues. CDR3 coding DNA: TGCGCCATAGGGACTAGCGGGAGAGAAACCGGGGAGCTGTTTTTT. This gives the protein CAIGTSGRETGELFF.

The chain joins TRBV5-4 to TRBJ2-3; 7 nucleotides line up with TRBD1. The CDR3 totals 15 residues. Germline loops: CDR1 SGHNT, CDR2 YYREEE (reference sequence). The J segment lost 3 bases and the V segment lost 2 bases, leaving 6 bases of the junction unmatched. The CDR3 spells CASSLPGQMTDTQYF. DNA for the CDR3: TGTGCCAGCAGCTTACCGGGACAGATGACAGATACGCAGTATTTT.

This chain uses TRBV5-6 with TRBJ1-4; 7 nucleotides line up with TRBD1. The CDR3 contains 13 residues. CDR1 is SGHDT and CDR2 is YYEEEE in the germline V gene. Germline trimming cut 4 bases from V and 8 bases from J; bases unmatched to any gene: 5. As DNA, the CDR3 is TGTGCCAGCAGCCAAGACAGGGACGAAAAACTGTTTTTT. This translates into CASSQDRDEKLFF.

This clone was found once. This sequence joins TRBV7-2 and TRBJ2-7, with D perhaps TRBD2 (6 bases). Germline V gives CDR1 SGHTA, CDR2 FQGNSA. The V end lost 4 bases, the J end lost 6 bases, and 22 bases lay between the germline ends. CDR3 length: 16 amino acids. CDR3 in amino acids: CASSWSPGTRSSEQYF. CDR3 DNA sequence: TGTGCCAGCAGCTGGTCTCCCGGGACTCGCTCGTCCGAGCAGTACTTC.

The V and J genes are TRBV5-6 and TRBJ1-5, with 9 bases that match TRBD1. The V gene's germline CDR1 is SGHDT and CDR2 YYEEEE. The CDR3 loop spans 15 amino acids. Unmatched junction bases numbered 6, after V lost 4 bases and J lost 4 bases. The CDR3 DNA reads as TGTGCCAGCAGCAAGCGACAGGGGGGGAATCAGCCCCAGCATTTT. Protein product: CASSKRQGGNQPQHF.

The chain joins TRBV18 to TRBJ2-5; TRBD1 matches at 7 bases. The CDR3 extends over 14 amino acids. The trim removed 3 bases at V and 3 bases at J, leaving 4 bases unmatched. Germline V gene data show CDR1 as KGHSH and CDR2 as LQKENI. The CDR3 sequence: CASSPPGTEETQYF. CDR3 in DNA: TGTGCCAGCTCACCCCCCGGGACAGAAGAGACCCAGTACTTC.

This clone has only one observation. V usage is TRBV5-4 and J usage is TRBJ2-1; D possibly corresponds to TRBD1 (5 bases). The CDR3 length is 15 residues. Trimming removed 1 base at V and 10 bases at J, with 18 bases between. The germline V gene encodes CDR1 SGHNT and CDR2 YYREEE (reference sequence). The CDR3: CASSLWGLQGVEQFF. The CDR3 region has the DNA TGTGCCAGCAGCTTGTGGGGTCTGCAGGGTGTGGAGCAGTTCTTC.

The sample holds one count of this clone. The chain employs TRBV5-4 and TRBJ1-1; perhaps TRBD1 as D (5 bases). CDR1 is SGHNT and CDR2 is YYREEE in the germline V gene (reference sequence). The CDR3 consists of 14 residues. Between the trimmed V and J ends, which lost 2 bases and 7 bases, there was a span of 15 bases. CDR3 bases: TGTGCCAGCAGCTTAATCGGGGGTAGGAATGAAGCTTTCTTT. Translating it yields CASSLIGGRNEAFF.

The rearrangement links TRBV19 to TRBJ1-1; 8 nucleotides align to TRBD1. The junction had 1 base not matched to a gene; V was cut back by 3 bases and J by 4 bases. Germline V gives CDR1 LNHDA, CDR2 SQIVND (reference sequence). The CDR3 loop spans 13 amino acids. The CDR3 DNA follows: TGTGCCAGTAGTATCGGGACAGGCACTGAAGCTTTCTTT. It translates to CASSIGTGTEAFF.

This clone was recorded once. This rearrangement joins TRBV5-1 to TRBJ2-1; 8 bases are shared with TRBD2. CDR1 SGHRS and CDR2 YFSETQ come from the germline V gene. CDR3 size: 16 residues. Unmatched junction bases numbered 4, after V lost 0 bases and J lost 2 bases. The CDR3 loop is CASSLAAGVPYNEQFF. Here the CDR3 DNA reads TGCGCCAGCAGCTTGGCAGCGGGAGTCCCCTACAATGAGCAGTTCTTC.

The V gene is TRBV7-2, the J gene TRBJ2-6; D possibly corresponds to TRBD2 (7 bases). The germline V and J ends were trimmed by 2 bases and 4 bases, with 15 bases remaining between them. CDR1 is SGHTA and CDR2 is FQGNSA in the germline V gene. CDR3 size: 17 residues. The CDR3, as DNA: TGTGCCAGCAGCTTAAGCCGCGGGGGCGTCGGGGCCAACGTCCTGACTTTC. This encodes CASSLSRGGVGANVLTF.

This clone was seen a single time. The chain uses TRBV5-4 and TRBJ2-1; 11 bases match TRBD2. Germline CDR1 reads SGHNT; CDR2 reads YYREEE (reference sequence). J was trimmed by 6 bases and V by 4 bases; bases with no gene match: 12. The CDR3 totals 17 residues. This CDR3 is CASSPGSLAGGFNEQFF. The CDR3 DNA sequence: TGTGCCAGCAGCCCGGGATCCCTAGCGGGAGGTTTCAATGAGCAGTTCTTC.

This clone was picked up one time. The chain joins TRBV18 to TRBJ2-7; 7 nucleotides match TRBD1. Losses at the gene ends were 3 bases for V and 3 bases for J; bases not matched to a gene: 5. The length of the CDR3 is 14 residues. Germline V gene lookup returns CDR1 KGHSH and CDR2 LQKENI. The CDR3 coding sequence is TGTGCCAGCTCACCGGGACAGATAGGCTACGAGCAGTACTTC. Translated, it gives CASSPGQIGYEQYF.

The V call is TRBV5-1, the J call TRBJ1-1, with 9 positions matching TRBD1. The CDR3 has 14 amino acids. Germline CDR1 reads SGHRS; CDR2 reads YFSETQ. V was pared by 2 bases and J by 5 bases, with 4 bases of the junction left unmatched. DNA for the CDR3: TGCGCCAGCAGCTTCGGACAGGGGAGGACTGAAGCTTTCTTT. It codes for CASSFGQGRTEAFF. Based on the CDR3 plus reference TRBV5-1 and TRBJ1-1, the full variable domain is KAGVTQTPRYLIKTRGQQVTLSCSPISGHRSVSWYQQTPGQGLQFLFEYFSETQRNKGNFPGRFSGRQFSNSRSEMNVSTLELGDSALYLCASSFGQGRTEAFFGQGTRLTVV.

CDR3 in DNA: TGTGCCACCAGTCGGTACCAGCGGGATTCTGGCGAGCAGTACTTC. Translation gives CATSRYQRDSGEQYF. This sequence joins TRBV15 and TRBJ2-7; 7 nucleotides match TRBD2. The CDR3 contains 15 residues. Germline V CDR1 and CDR2: LNHNV, YYDKDF (reference sequence). Trimming removed 6 bases from V and 6 bases from J; junction bases left unmatched: 14.